This T cell receptor beta chain was identified in a study of cytotoxic CD8 clonotypes in ibrutinib-treated CLL. On the study more broadly: The patient breakdown showed 11 relapsed/refractory and under 16 treatment-naive cases, with some 18 IGHV unmutated. An average of around 250,000 productive templates and 94,082 productive rearrangements was obtained per sample. Broader study findings: Public clonotypes, found uncommonly, either contracted or stayed stable on treatment. Exceeding age-matched healthy donors, baseline clonality also tracked the counts of circulating CD8+ T cells.

This table comes from immunoSEQ multiplex PCR, and its TCRdb copy is limited to in-frame clones, with some not included. The table has about 40,000 clones, roughly 70% seen once; the top ten hold roughly 9.1%. The CDR3 contains 14 residues. CDR1 and CDR2 from the germline V gene are SGHTA and FQGTGA. With 6 bases clipped from V and 4 bases from J, the junction kept 4 bases outside the gene matches. In this sample, this clone turned up a few times. What it binds is unknown. Specimen: PBMCs, collected at disease progression, from a patient treated with ibrutinib. The chain joins TRBV7-3 to TRBJ2-3, with TRBD1 matching 10 bases. This clonotype originated in a human donor with chronic lymphocytic leukemia. CDR3 DNA: TGTGCCAGCAGTGGGGACAGGGGCTCAGATACGCAGTATTTT. Translation gives CASSGDRGSDTQYF.